These 14 T cell receptor beta chains were sequenced from one sample in a study of identical twins. TCRdb reanalysed the 5' RACE reads using MiXCR and keeps one entry per CDR3 protein. The sample records 450,000 or so distinct CDR3 sequences, 24% being singletons. This sample was also put to use in a study of T cells expressing NK-cell markers.

Sequencing used CD4+ T cells sorted from blood. The receptors here all came from a young woman in good health.

The chain recombines TRBV20-1 with TRBJ2-7; TRBD2 is a possible D gene (6 bases). Germline loops: CDR1 DFQATT, CDR2 SNEGSKA (reference sequence). The CDR3 totals 17 residues. Between the trimmed V and J ends, which lost 5 bases and 5 bases, there was a span of 28 bases. The CDR3 sequence: CSAPVGGTGAWFHEQYF. The CDR3 DNA sequence: TGCAGTGCTCCTGTTGGGGGAACGGGAGCATGGTTCCACGAGCAGTACTTC.

This clonotype is medium-sized in the sample. The J gene is TRBJ2-3, the V gene TRBV29-1; 8 bases fit TRBD2. Looked up from germline, CDR1 is SQVTM and CDR2 is ANQGSEA. Trimming took 1 base from V and 5 from J; bases not matched to a gene: 5. The CDR3 runs 14 residues. The CDR3 coding sequence is TGCAGCGTTGAAGTAGCGGGATTAAAAGATACGCAGTATTTT. Amino acids: CSVEVAGLKDTQYF.

The chain employs TRBV9 and TRBJ1-5; D uncertain. This CDR3 contains 16 residues. V lost 4 bases and J lost 5, with 19 bases in between. Germline V gene lookup returns CDR1 SGDLS and CDR2 YYNGEE. Here the CDR3 reads CASSSSSRPSDQPQHF. In DNA, the CDR3 is TGTGCCAGCAGCTCATCCTCGAGGCCGTCGGATCAGCCCCAGCATTTT.

This clonotype came up a few times. The rearrangement joins TRBV24-1 to TRBJ1-2, with no clear D. The germline V gene has CDR1 KGHDR and CDR2 SFDVKD. Trimming shortened V by 4 bases and J by 2 bases, and 7 bases separated the two germline ends. This CDR3 contains 13 residues. This chain's CDR3 is CATSESANYGYTF. CDR3 DNA: TGTGCCACCAGTGAGTCCGCAAACTATGGCTACACCTTC.

V gene TRBV12-3 or TRBV12-4 combines with J gene TRBJ1-2, with D possibly TRBD1 on 5 matching bases. V lost 8 bases and J lost 3, with 19 bases in between. The CDR3 consists of 15 residues. The CDR3 reads CASVTWGRFDYGYTF. CDR3 sequence (DNA): TGTGCCAGCGTTACCTGGGGCCGCTTCGACTATGGCTACACCTTC.

The chain has TRBV14 and TRBJ1-1; possibly TRBD1 for D (5 bases). Per germline, CDR1 SGHDN and CDR2 FVKESK. CDR3 size: 12 residues. Trimming cost V 4 bases and J 8 bases, with 11 bases left between them. The CDR3 DNA follows: TGTGCCAGCAGCCCAGGGCGGAAAGAAGCTTTCTTT. It yields the protein CASSPGRKEAFF.

The chain is built from TRBV7-9 and TRBJ2-2; D is uncertain. This CDR3 region has 12 residues. V was cut by 2 bases and J by 4 bases, with 2 bases left in between. Germline V gene lookup returns CDR1 SEHNR and CDR2 FQNEAQ (reference sequence). Here the CDR3 reads CASSLPTGELFF. In DNA, the CDR3 is TGTGCCAGCAGCTTACCCACCGGGGAGCTGTTTTTT.

There are many counts of this clonotype. This sequence joins TRBV2 and TRBJ2-1, with D perhaps TRBD2 (5 bases). The germline V and J ends were trimmed by 6 bases and 9 bases, with 9 bases remaining between them. Germline V lookup: CDR1 SNHLY, CDR2 FYNNEI. The CDR3 totals 11 residues. The CDR3 is CASRGEGEQFF. CDR3 sequence (DNA): TGTGCCAGCAGGGGTGAGGGTGAGCAGTTCTTC.

This clonotype showed up just a few times. The chain has TRBV9 and TRBJ2-5; a weak D match, TRBD2 (7 bases). CDR3 size: 14 residues. Germline CDR1 is SGDLS and CDR2 is YYNGEE. V was clipped by 0 bases and J by 5 bases, with 11 bases between them. The chain's CDR3 is CASSVAGGVETQYF. The CDR3 DNA reads TGTGCCAGCAGCGTAGCGGGGGGCGTTGAGACCCAGTACTTC.

This clonotype turned up a few times. J is TRBJ1-6 and V is TRBV10-3, with D perhaps matching TRBD1 (5 bases). Trimming cost V 7 bases and J 10 bases, with 17 bases left between them. The CDR3 is 14 amino acids. Germline V lookup: CDR1 ENHRY, CDR2 SYGVKD. The CDR3 loop reads CAIKGPGRESPLHF. The CDR3 nucleotides read TGTGCCATCAAAGGTCCGGGGCGGGAATCACCCCTCCACTTT.

This clonotype was observed at least ten times. This CDR3 is CASSPTGGADTQYF. The CDR3 DNA reads TGCGCCAGCAGCCCGACAGGGGGGGCAGATACGCAGTATTTT. The chain has TRBV5-1 and TRBJ2-3; 9 bases are a match to TRBD1. This CDR3 is 14 amino acids long. The germline CDR1 and CDR2 sequences are SGHRS and YFSETQ. The junction had 4 bases not matched to a gene; V was cut back by 4 bases and J by 4 bases.

V usage is TRBV20-1 and J usage is TRBJ1-5, with a weak D call TRBD1 (5 bases). Germline values: CDR1 DFQATT, CDR2 SNEGSKA (reference sequence). With 6 bases removed from V and 2 bases from J, the gap between germline ends came to 11 bases. The CDR3 runs to 13 residues. The CDR3 protein is CSAEGVRNQPQHF. DNA for the CDR3: TGCAGTGCGGAAGGGGTTCGCAATCAGCCCCAGCATTTT.

This clonotype has a single count. The chain employs TRBV5-1 and TRBJ1-2; D not certain. The CDR3 extends over 12 amino acids. Trimming took off 4 bases at V and 5 bases at J, with 9 bases between the two ends. Looked up from germline, CDR1 is SGHRS and CDR2 is YFSETQ. The CDR3 sequence: CASSAEPYGYTF. CDR3 bases: TGCGCCAGCAGCGCCGAACCATATGGCTACACCTTC.

In its sample, this clonotype was seen a few times. The J gene is TRBJ2-3, the V gene TRBV7-8; D call uncertain. The CDR3 sequence is 11 residues long. Germline loops: CDR1 SGHVS, CDR2 FQNEAQ. Deletions cut 8 bases from V and 6 bases from J, with 9 bases between. DNA of the CDR3: TGTGCCAGCGGGGATGACGATACGCAGTATTTT. Its protein product is CASGDDDTQYF.